The 20 T cell receptor beta chains presented below share a single source sample, sequenced in a study of cytomegalovirus exposure and HLA in healthy donors. PCR was performed using 60 Vbeta and 13 Jbeta primers. Assay: immunoSEQ multiplex PCR; the TCRdb copy retains only in-frame clones and omits some. Its table records fewer than 250,000 clones. The specimen sequenced was PBMCs. These TCRs come from a woman in her thirties in good health and CMV-seropositive.

V is TRBV19 and J is TRBJ2-7; 9 nucleotides match TRBD1. This CDR3 has 16 residues. Germline V gives CDR1 LNHDA, CDR2 SQIVND (reference sequence). V shed 4 bases and J 6 bases; nucleotides not matched to a gene: 13. The CDR3 sequence: CASSTAGQGTWGEQYF. The CDR3 DNA sequence: TGTGCCAGTAGTACAGCAGGACAGGGGACTTGGGGCGAGCAGTACTTC.

This chain links TRBV4-1 with TRBJ2-1, with 12 bases fitting TRBD2. The J segment lost 5 bases and the V segment lost 6 bases, leaving 8 bases of the junction unmatched. The germline V gene has CDR1 MGHRA and CDR2 YSYEKL. CDR3 length equals 16 residues. The CDR3 nucleotides read TGCGCCAGCAGTCCTGGGCTAGCGGGAGGGAACAATGAGCAGTTCTTC. Translating it yields CASSPGLAGGNNEQFF.

The CDR3 region has the DNA TGTGCCATCAGCTGGGGACAGGGTCCATCTGGAAACACCATATATTTT. Encoded protein: CAISWGQGPSGNTIYF. The chain couples TRBV10-3 to TRBJ1-3, with 9 bases matching TRBD1. CDR1 is ENHRY, CDR2 SYGVKD, per germline. This CDR3 is 16 amino acids long. With V trimmed by 6 bases and J by 1 base, 7 bases remained unmatched.

The rearrangement joins TRBV7-9 to TRBJ1-4; 7 bases agree with TRBD1. Looked up from germline, CDR1 is SEHNR and CDR2 is FQNEAQ (reference sequence). After removal of 4 bases from V and 1 base from J, the junction contained 12 bases not matched to a gene. There are 18 residues in the CDR3. The CDR3 nucleotides read TGTGCCAGCAGCTACGAAGGGGGCGCGGGTGGAACTAATGAAAAACTGTTTTTT. It yields the protein CASSYEGGAGGTNEKLFF.

This sequence joins TRBV4-2 and TRBJ1-1; tentative D call: TRBD1 (5 bases). The germline CDR1 and CDR2 sequences are LGHNA and YNFKEQ. This CDR3 has 14 amino acids. The V end was cut by 1 base, the J end by 10 bases, with 16 bases between. CDR3 nucleotide sequence: TGTGCCAGCAGCCAAGGTGGCAGGGCTTATGGAGCTTTCTTT. Translating it yields CASSQGGRAYGAFF.

The V gene is TRBV7-2, the J gene TRBJ1-1, with D perhaps matching TRBD1 (6 bases). The germline CDR1 and CDR2 sequences are SGHTA and FQGNSA. The germline V and J ends were trimmed by 1 base and 5 bases, with 14 bases remaining between them. The CDR3 extends over 15 amino acids. The CDR3 spells CASSLGLGGGTEAFF. CDR3 in DNA: TGTGCCAGCAGCTTAGGGCTAGGGGGGGGAACTGAAGCTTTCTTT. The full variable domain, rest sourced from reference TRBV7-2 and TRBJ1-1, is GAGVSQSPSNKVTEKGKDVELRCDPISGHTALYWYRQSLGQGLEFLIYFQGNSAPDKSGLPSDRFSAERTGGSVSTLTIQRTQQEDSAVYLCASSLGLGGGTEAFFGQGTRLTVV.

The V call is TRBV5-4, the J call TRBJ1-1; D is possibly TRBD1 (5 bases). V lost 6 bases, J lost 0 bases, and 12 bases lay in between. From germline, CDR1 is SGHNT and CDR2 YYREEE (reference sequence). The CDR3 consists of 14 residues. The CDR3 spells CASTTDMMNTEAFF. The CDR3 coding sequence is TGTGCCAGCACCACGGACATGATGAACACTGAAGCTTTCTTT. The full variable domain, its missing parts supplied by reference TRBV5-4 and TRBJ1-1, is ETGVTQSPTHLIKTRGQQVTLRCSSQSGHNTVSWYQQALGQGPQFIFQYYREEENGRGNFPPRFSGLQFPNYSSELNVNALELDDSALYLCASTTDMMNTEAFFGQGTRLTVV.

CDR3: CASSRTGTGNYEQYF. The CDR3 DNA reads as TGTGCCAGCAGCCGAACCGGGACAGGGAACTACGAGCAGTACTTC. The chain employs TRBV7-2 and TRBJ2-7, with 9 bases aligning to TRBD1. The CDR3 is 15 amino acids. Germline V gene sequence: CDR1 SGHTA, CDR2 FQGNSA. V gave up 5 bases and J gave up 3 bases; unmatched junction bases: 8.

The chain is built from TRBV28 and TRBJ2-5; TRBD2 aligns across 7 bases. The V gene end was trimmed by 7 bases and the J gene end by 4 bases; junction bases not matched to a gene: 6. Germline CDR1 MDHEN, CDR2 SYDVKM. The CDR3 covers 13 residues. In DNA, the CDR3 is TGTGCCAGCAACGGGGGGAACCGAGAGACCCAGTACTTC. Protein sequence: CASNGGNRETQYF.

The rearrangement links TRBV2 to TRBJ2-2; TRBD1 might be the D (6 bases). Germline V gene lookup returns CDR1 SNHLY and CDR2 FYNNEI. This CDR3 contains 13 residues. The ends were cut back, 6 bases at V and 7 bases at J, with 12 bases in the middle. CDR3 in DNA: TGTGCCAGCAGGAGAGAGGGGGACGGGGAGCTGTTTTTT. Protein product: CASRREGDGELFF.

The rearrangement uses TRBV11-2 and TRBJ2-7; TRBD2 matches 11 bases. Trimming cost V 5 bases and J 1 base; bases outside gene matches: 7. Germline V gives CDR1 SGHAT, CDR2 FQNNGV. This CDR3 spans 16 amino acids. The CDR3 DNA sequence: TGTGCCAGCAGCCCAGCTAGCGGGGGGCGATCCTACGAGCAGTACTTC. Translating it yields CASSPASGGRSYEQYF.

The chain joins TRBV2 to TRBJ2-2; TRBD1 aligns across 9 bases. V shed 7 bases and J 1 base; nucleotides not matched to a gene: 10. The CDR3 covers 17 residues. Per germline, CDR1 SNHLY and CDR2 FYNNEI. The CDR3 here is CASNMGLGQGNTGELFF. The CDR3 DNA reads as TGTGCCAGCAACATGGGACTGGGACAGGGGAACACCGGGGAGCTGTTTTTT.

The rearrangement joins TRBV19 to TRBJ1-1; 12 nucleotides match TRBD1. Germline CDR1 is LNHDA and CDR2 is SQIVND (reference sequence). Trimming took 6 bases from V and 3 from J; bases not matched to a gene: 8. This CDR3 is built from 16 residues. The CDR3 DNA is TGTGCCAGTAGATTCCGGGACAGGGGGCGCGACACTGAAGCTTTCTTT. Translating it yields CASRFRDRGRDTEAFF.

V usage is TRBV5-4 and J usage is TRBJ2-1; D might be TRBD1 (5 bases). Trimming pared 0 bases from V and 4 bases from J, leaving 8 bases between. This CDR3 has 14 residues. Germline CDR1 reads SGHNT; CDR2 reads YYREEE (reference sequence). CDR3 protein: CASSLVGQYNEQFF. For the CDR3, the DNA is TGTGCCAGCAGCTTGGTGGGGCAGTACAATGAGCAGTTCTTC.

J is TRBJ1-2 and V is TRBV27; no definite D call. The V end was cut by 4 bases, the J end by 0 bases, with 9 bases between. CDR3 length: 14 residues. The germline CDR1 and CDR2 sequences are MNHEY and SMNVEV (reference sequence). This CDR3 is CASSSIPANYGYTF. The CDR3 region has the DNA TGTGCCAGCAGTTCAATCCCGGCTAACTATGGCTACACCTTC.

The chain is built from TRBV5-1 and TRBJ2-3; 9 nucleotides match TRBD2. Losses at the gene ends were 0 bases for V and 4 bases for J; bases not matched to a gene: 6. The CDR3 sequence is 16 residues long. The V gene's germline CDR1 is SGHRS and CDR2 YFSETQ. The CDR3 region is CASSLVAGGPPDTQYF. CDR3 coding DNA: TGCGCCAGCAGCTTGGTTGCGGGAGGGCCCCCAGATACGCAGTATTTT.

J is TRBJ2-7 and V is TRBV11-2, with a tentative D call TRBD2 (7 bases). The germline V and J ends were trimmed by 11 bases and 3 bases, with 17 bases remaining between them. The CDR3 spans 13 residues. CDR1 is SGHAT, CDR2 FQNNGV, per germline. CDR3 residues: CAGGGLLSYEQYF. Here the CDR3 DNA reads TGTGCCGGGGGGGGGCTACTAAGCTACGAGCAGTACTTC.

This sequence joins TRBV29-1 and TRBJ2-7; 14 nucleotides agree with TRBD2. The length of the CDR3 is 13 residues. V was clipped by 6 bases and J by 5 bases; unmatched bases: 3. CDR1 SQVTM and CDR2 ANQGSEA come from the germline V gene. The CDR3 DNA reads TGCAGCGTAGAGGGACTAGCGGGAGACGAGCAGTACTTC. This translates into CSVEGLAGDEQYF.

The chain uses TRBV18 and TRBJ2-7, with D unresolved. The CDR3 has 13 residues. Germline V gives CDR1 KGHSH, CDR2 LQKENI. V was trimmed by 3 bases and J by 5 bases, leaving 11 bases between them. CDR3 nucleotides: TGTGCCAGCTCACCGACCAGAGACAACGAGCAGTACTTC. Amino acid sequence: CASSPTRDNEQYF.

The CDR3 reads CASSPGLNQPQHF. The DNA for the CDR3 is TGTGCCAGCTCCCCGGGACTAAATCAGCCCCAGCATTTT. The chain carries TRBV18 and TRBJ1-5, with D possibly being TRBD1 (5 bases). The CDR3 runs 13 residues. CDR1 and CDR2 (germline): KGHSH, LQKENI. V gave up 6 bases and J gave up 4 bases, with 10 bases separating them.